These T cell receptor beta chains were read from a single sample in a study of T cells in Graves' hyperthyroidism and ophthalmopathy. TCRdb reanalysed the multiplex PCR reads using MiXCR and keeps one entry per CDR3 protein. The sample holds nearly 600,000 distinct CDR3 sequences, 13% to 15% seen once. What was sequenced was blood. Every receptor here comes from a woman under 30 with Graves' ophthalmopathy. CDR3s include the opening cysteine and the closing phenylalanine or tryptophan. Each record gives: D gene, clone size, V gene, J gene, CDR3 protein, CDR3 DNA. D genes are given only for firm matches. For some rows the clone size is stated as once, few or many, or as a class when expanded; others skip it.

TRBD1	many	TRBV2	TRBJ2-7	CASGLGQGIPQQYF	TGTGCCAGCGGACTGGGACAGGGAATCCCGCAGCAGTACTTC
-	many	TRBV20-1	TRBJ2-7	CSATPPQKSSYEQYF	TGCAGTGCTACCCCCCCGCAGAAGAGCTCCTACGAGCAGTACTTC
-	few	TRBV25-1	TRBJ2-2	CASSDLLGGIGTGELFF	TGTGCCAGCAGTGACCTATTGGGGGGTATTGGGACCGGGGAGCTGTTTTTT
TRBD1	few	TRBV19	TRBJ2-5	CASEPGQGTETQYF	TGTGCCAGCGAACCGGGACAGGGGACAGAGACCCAGTACTTC
TRBD2	few	TRBV11-2	TRBJ2-1	CASSFFGLVAGGYNEQFF	TGTGCCAGCAGCTTCTTCGGGCTTGTTGCGGGGGGCTACAATGAGCAGTTCTTC
TRBD1	few	TRBV6-1	TRBJ2-7	CASRQTGDYEQYF	TGTGCCAGCAGACAGACAGGGGACTACGAGCAGTACTTC
TRBD1	many	TRBV7-9	TRBJ1-2	CASSLVGQGAYGYTF	TGTGCCAGCAGCTTAGTGGGACAGGGAGCCTATGGCTACACCTTC
TRBD2	many	TRBV6-2/TRBV6-3	TRBJ2-5	CASSMSGTYQETQYF	TGTGCCAGCAGCATGAGCGGGACCTACCAAGAGACCCAGTACTTC
-	-	TRBV6-5	TRBJ1-1	CASSYSPGPMNTEAFF	TGTGCCAGCAGTTACTCCCCAGGGCCCATGAACACTGAAGCTTTCTTT
TRBD1	few	TRBV4-1	TRBJ2-7	CASTQGQGAYEQYF	TGCGCCAGCACCCAAGGACAGGGGGCCTACGAGCAGTACTTC
-	many	TRBV28	TRBJ2-5	CASSAKQETQYF	TGTGCCAGCAGCGCTAAACAAGAGACCCAGTACTTC
-	many	TRBV28	TRBJ2-3	CASSLHSQGRDTQYF	TGTGCCAGCAGTCTCCATAGTCAGGGGCGGGATACGCAGTATTTT
TRBD1	-	TRBV4-1	TRBJ2-1	CASSHRPGQGPNNEQFF	TGTGCCAGCAGCCATCGTCCGGGACAGGGTCCGAACAATGAGCAGTTCTTC
-	few	TRBV6-1	TRBJ1-2	CASRERAVVNYGYTF	TGTGCCAGCAGGGAACGAGCTGTTGTTAACTATGGCTACACCTTC
TRBD2	many	TRBV2	TRBJ2-7	CASRGWLAGDYEQYF	TGTGCCAGCCGGGGGTGGCTAGCGGGAGACTACGAGCAGTACTTC
TRBD2	many	TRBV20-1	TRBJ2-7	CSSLAGGVSYEQYF	TGCAGTTCCTTAGCGGGAGGGGTCTCCTACGAGCAGTACTTC
TRBD2	few	TRBV24-1	TRBJ2-3	CATSDRWLAGGPDTQYF	TGTGCCACCAGTGATCGCTGGCTAGCGGGAGGCCCAGATACGCAGTATTTT
TRBD1	many	TRBV9	TRBJ1-4	CASSDGQGLFEKLFF	TGTGCCAGCAGCGACGGACAGGGGCTATTTGAAAAACTGTTTTTT
-	many	TRBV28	TRBJ2-1	CASSLSRLSSYNEQFF	TGTGCCAGCAGTTTATCGCGGCTTAGCTCCTACAATGAGCAGTTCTTC
-	-	TRBV6-1	TRBJ2-7	CASSESPFGPSLEQYF	TGTGCCAGCAGTGAAAGCCCGTTCGGACCTTCTTTAGAGCAGTACTTC
-	many	TRBV18	TRBJ1-5	CASSPPGGNNQPQHF	TGTGCCAGCTCACCACCCGGGGGAAACAATCAGCCCCAGCATTTT
TRBD1	few	TRBV28	TRBJ1-5	CASSSRGAGQPQHF	TGTGCCAGCAGTTCCAGGGGGGCGGGTCAGCCCCAGCATTTT
-	-	TRBV6-9	TRBJ1-3	CASSYGGGWSGNTIYF	TGTGCCAGCAGTTACGGGGGGGGCTGGTCTGGAAACACCATATATTTT
-	-	TRBV9	TRBJ2-1	CASSVGGENEQFF	TGTGCCAGCAGCGTAGGGGGGGAGAATGAGCAGTTCTTC
TRBD1	few	TRBV4-1	TRBJ1-6	CASSPPLGTDNSPLHF	TGCGCCAGCAGCCCCCCTCTCGGGACAGACAATTCACCCCTCCACTTT
TRBD2	many	TRBV7-2	TRBJ2-3	CASSLSGRAGVDTQYF	TGTGCCAGCAGCCTCAGCGGGAGGGCCGGTGTAGATACGCAGTATTTT
-	once	TRBV4-1	TRBJ2-5	CASSQDHTVQTQYF	TGCGCCAGCAGCCAAGATCATACCGTGCAGACCCAGTACTTC
-	many	TRBV28	TRBJ2-2	CASRRQILNTGELFF	TGTGCCAGCAGAAGACAAATTCTAAACACCGGGGAGCTGTTTTTT
-	many	TRBV12-3/TRBV12-4	TRBJ1-2	CASSFARIVIGGGYTF	TGTGCCAGCAGTTTCGCCAGGATTGTAATAGGGGGTGGCTACACCTTC
TRBD2	many	TRBV12-3/TRBV12-4	TRBJ2-1	CASRFGLAGKQFF	TGTGCCAGCAGATTCGGACTAGCGGGAAAGCAGTTCTTC
-	few	TRBV30	TRBJ2-2	CAWIEVGSTGELFF	TGTGCCTGGATAGAGGTCGGGAGCACCGGGGAGCTGTTTTTT
TRBD1	many	TRBV12-3/TRBV12-4	TRBJ2-1	CASTNNRGNEQFF	TGTGCCAGCACCAACAACAGGGGCAATGAGCAGTTCTTC
-	-	TRBV4-3	TRBJ1-1	CASSQDLNWGTEAFF	TGCGCCAGCAGCCAAGATTTAAACTGGGGCACTGAAGCTTTCTTT
TRBD1	many	TRBV3-1	TRBJ2-4	CASSQDRDRGGIQYF	TGTGCCAGCAGCCAAGACCGGGACAGGGGAGGGATTCAGTACTTC
TRBD1	-	TRBV27	TRBJ2-7	CASSYRGLEQYF	TGTGCCAGCAGTTACAGGGGGCTCGAGCAGTACTTC
-	many	TRBV5-6	TRBJ1-1	CASSLVREATEAFF	TGTGCCAGCAGCTTGGTGAGGGAGGCCACTGAAGCTTTCTTT
-	many	TRBV12-3/TRBV12-4	TRBJ2-7	CASSPKGGAVGFYEQYF	TGTGCCAGCAGTCCAAAGGGTGGGGCCGTCGGGTTCTACGAGCAGTACTTC
-	many	TRBV12-3/TRBV12-4	TRBJ1-1	CASTPQGGYTEAFF	TGTGCCAGCACCCCACAGGGAGGATACACTGAAGCTTTCTTT
TRBD1	many	TRBV10-3	TRBJ2-5	CAISEAGQGKETQYF	TGTGCCATCAGTGAGGCGGGACAGGGGAAAGAGACCCAGTACTTC
-	many	TRBV30	TRBJ1-2	CAWSVGGSGDYGYTF	TGTGCCTGGAGTGTGGGAGGGAGCGGTGACTATGGCTACACCTTC
TRBD2	-	TRBV7-9	TRBJ2-1	CASSFWASGYNEQFF	TGTGCCAGCAGCTTTTGGGCTAGCGGGTACAATGAGCAGTTCTTC
TRBD2	many	TRBV20-1	TRBJ2-7	CSARSPGLAARSSYEQYF	TGCAGTGCTAGGTCTCCGGGACTAGCGGCTAGGTCTTCCTACGAGCAGTACTTC
TRBD1	-	TRBV12-5	TRBJ2-7	CASGSRAGTGRYEQYF	TGTGCTAGTGGTTCCAGAGCCGGGACAGGGAGGTACGAGCAGTACTTC
TRBD1	few	TRBV13	TRBJ2-5	CASSPGTGGSGETQYF	TGTGCCAGCAGCCCGGGGACAGGGGGCTCGGGGGAGACCCAGTACTTC
-	many	TRBV2	TRBJ2-3	CASSEMGWSTDTQYF	TGTGCCAGCAGTGAAATGGGATGGAGCACAGATACGCAGTATTTT
-	-	TRBV19	TRBJ2-1	CASSIGRLNEQFF	TGTGCCAGTAGTATAGGTAGGCTCAATGAGCAGTTCTTC
-	many	TRBV7-2	TRBJ2-2	CASSLVSNTGELFF	TGTGCCAGCAGCTTAGTTTCGAACACCGGGGAGCTGTTTTTT
TRBD2	-	TRBV6-5	TRBJ2-2	CASSYSTSGTNTGELFF	TGTGCCAGCAGTTACTCGACTAGCGGGACGAACACCGGGGAGCTGTTTTTT
-	-	TRBV7-9	TRBJ1-1	CASSDGQMMNTEAFF	TGTGCCAGCAGCGATGGACAGATGATGAACACTGAAGCTTTCTTT
TRBD2	-	TRBV6-1	TRBJ2-3	CATKLAGFPTDTQYF	TGTGCCACCAAACTAGCGGGATTCCCCACAGATACGCAGTATTTT
-	-	TRBV7-9	TRBJ1-5	CASSLGAKPQHF	TGTGCCAGTTCCTTGGGGGCGAAGCCCCAGCATTTT
-	many	TRBV6-1	TRBJ2-7	CASSEGPGTPSYEQYF	TGTGCCAGCAGTGAGGGCCCCGGGACACCATCCTACGAGCAGTACTTC
-	many	TRBV10-3	TRBJ1-2	CAISESGAQGGYTF	TGTGCCATCAGTGAGTCAGGGGCGCAGGGTGGCTACACCTTC